The T cell receptor (beta chain) under discussion was sequenced for a study of T cell clonality in common variable immunodeficiency (dated by TCRdb to 2014 to 2015). This clone was recorded many times. The antigen it recognizes is unknown. Read sequence stops 3 residues before the CDR3 end, and the germline J gene provides the missing end. What the research found in general, with its limitations: Compared with healthy controls, CVID subjects showed increased TCRbeta clonality (t-test p = 0.018), a feature most characteristic of about a third of subjects. Differences among patients in the CVID cohort limited the correlations between repertoire features and clinical complications. CVID TCRbeta sequences reportedly showed fewer deletions and N-nucleotide insertions and lacked highly modified clones with 13 or more V deletions. CVID subjects shared fewer TCRbeta clones with each other than healthy controls did (p < 0.0001). Even though DNA input was equal, the average per sample came to roughly 80,000 unique sequences for controls compared with about 30,000 for CVID samples. According to the authors, finding the cause of the higher clonality in CVID would require sequencing the repertoires of T cell subpopulations.

Most of the CVID patients and most of the healthy controls were of Caucasian heritage. From each donor, roughly 4.5 to 9 ml of heparinized peripheral whole blood was collected. TCRbeta CDR3 repertoires were sequenced from genomic DNA of adults with common variable immune deficiency (CVID) and healthy adult controls. A total of about 22 healthy adult volunteers (roughly 12 female and ten or so male; age range roughly 23 to 75 years, mean age about 35) were included in the control group. Diluted blood was density-centrifuged over Hypaque 1077 or Ficoll-Paque to isolate peripheral blood mononuclear cells. Genomic DNA was obtained from unsorted mononuclear cells using either Qiagen column purification or a centrifugation-based method. From its cysteine to its phenylalanine, the CDR3 spans 17 amino acids. The DNA shown is the part of the CDR3 that was read: 42 bases, in frame from base 1. The V and J ends are trimmed by 1 base and 0 bases, leaving 16 bases between them. CDR1 and CDR2, per the germline V gene, are SGHRS and YFSETQ.

Equivalent amounts of genomic DNA from CVID and control samples were used as sequencing input. For every sample, a 60 bp segment covering the rearranged TCRbeta CDR3 region was amplified and then sequenced. TCRbeta amplification used the immunoSEQ assay, a bias-corrected multiplex PCR with high-throughput sequencing. As for the original processing: Each unique nucleotide sequence was treated as a clone and annotated with V, D and J genes, copy number and frequency. Sequences were labeled productive if in frame, and non-productive if out of frame or containing stop codons. As previously described, clonality was calculated on the basis of Shannon's entropy. The predicted amino acid sequences of productive clones were used to derive the mean CDR3 Kyte-Doolittle hydropathy. Hierarchical clustering of scaled V gene usage was performed with the R hclust function using Manhattan distance and complete linkage. Sharing of clones by CDR3 amino acid sequence was evaluated by resampling 12 repertoires per group over 100 rounds. The repertoires were searched for 70 published EBV-specific TCRbeta sequences and almost 250 published CMV-specific TCRbeta sequences. Analysis left out a couple of CVID samples that produced under 10,000 sequences, so 40 to 45 CVID repertoires remained. Not all clones reach the TCRdb copy of this immuneACCESS table, which keeps in-frame sequences only. Checked studies attribute under half of the gap to unresolved V genes and leave the rest unexplained. The D gene and trimming were derived from the DNA, and the V and J assignments and clone size from that table. In this sample the table shows roughly 32,000 clones, and no singletons are among them. The ten biggest clones cover almost 4.5% of the sample.

The TCR was taken from a person aged 18 to 75 in good health. This sequence uses TRBV5-1 and TRBJ1-2, with a weak D call of TRBD1 (5 bases match). The material sequenced was peripheral blood mononuclear cells. The CDR3 is CASSLWLRVDANYGYTF. The covered CDR3 bases are TGCGCCAGCAGCTTGTGGCTCAGGGTGGACGCTAACTATGGC.